These 19 T cell receptor beta chains came from one sample sequenced in a study of blood T cells in healthy people across ages. Using a J-beta primer mix together with a sample-barcoded 5' primer, a second PCR was run for roughly 6 to 11 cycles. TCRdb re-derived calls from the 5' RACE reads in MiXCR, one entry per CDR3 protein. The sample consists of approximately 1,000,000 distinct CDR3 sequences, approximately 38% of them appearing once. The sequencing input was blood. The source of these receptors is a man between 18 and 29 years old in good health.

In the case of this clonotype: No conserved phenylalanine or tryptophan ends this CDR3, so it is likely a read error. The limits of the CDR3 on the DNA are not certain, so only TCRdb's listed CDR3 is given. The J gene is TRBJ2-1, the V gene TRBV29-1. Germline V gene sequence: CDR1 SQVTM, CDR2 ANQGSEA. The CDR3 numbers 14 amino acids, ends counted. CDR3 amino acids: CSVEDLRLLDTFGS.

The rearrangement joins TRBV3-1 to TRBJ2-5; no firm D call. V lost 1 base and J lost 10, with 7 bases in between. CDR3 length: 11 amino acids. In germline, CDR1 is LGHDT, CDR2 YNNKEL (reference sequence). The CDR3 reads CASSQVEDQYF. The CDR3 DNA is TGTGCCAGCAGCCAAGTAGAAGACCAGTACTTC.

V usage is TRBV5-5 and J usage is TRBJ2-5, with 8 positions matching TRBD1. Germline V gene lookup returns CDR1 SGHKS and CDR2 YYEKEE (reference sequence). The trim removed 3 bases at V and 2 bases at J, leaving 12 bases unmatched. CDR3 length: 17 residues. Here the CDR3 DNA reads TGTGCCAGCAGCTCCCGGGACAGGATTAACCATCAAGAGACCCAGTACTTC. It encodes CASSSRDRINHQETQYF.

V is TRBV28 and J is TRBJ1-5, with no clear D. The CDR3 length is 14 residues. Between the trimmed V and J ends, which lost 2 bases and 4 bases, there was a span of 9 bases. Germline V CDR1 and CDR2: MDHEN, SYDVKM. This chain's CDR3 is CASSLGELNQPQHF. The CDR3 DNA sequence: TGTGCCAGCAGTTTAGGGGAACTAAATCAGCCCCAGCATTTT.

The chain uses TRBV7-2 and TRBJ2-3; D gene ambiguous. This CDR3 spans 14 amino acids. Trimming stripped 4 bases from V and 7 bases from J, with 15 bases between. Germline V CDR1 and CDR2: SGHTA, FQGNSA. The chain's CDR3 is CASSSAAASHTQYF. CDR3 bases: TGTGCCAGCAGCTCCGCGGCCGCCTCCCATACGCAGTATTTT.

This clonotype was recorded once. This chain uses TRBV5-5 with TRBJ2-6; the D gene is possibly TRBD1 (5 bases). Germline V CDR1 and CDR2: SGHKS, YYEKEE (reference sequence). The CDR3 is 19 residues long. Trimming took 2 bases from V and 0 from J, leaving 18 bases between them. CDR3 DNA: TGTGCCAGCAGCTTTGCAGGGATTAGTCTAAACTCTGGGGCCAACGTCCTGACTTTC. This encodes CASSFAGISLNSGANVLTF.

The chain recombines TRBV7-9 with TRBJ1-2; D perhaps matches TRBD1 (5 bases). CDR1 is SEHNR, CDR2 FQNEAQ, per germline (reference sequence). The V end lost 7 bases, the J end lost 7 bases, and 19 bases lay between the germline ends. The CDR3 sequence is 14 residues long. The CDR3 here is CASTLTNSGPGYTF. Written as DNA, the CDR3 is TGTGCCAGCACACTGACCAACTCAGGGCCTGGCTACACCTTC.

This clonotype counts as medium-sized (0.01 to 0.1%). The chain is built from TRBV10-3 and TRBJ2-7, with unresolved D. Trimming pared 3 bases from V and 0 bases from J, leaving 3 bases between. CDR3 length: 12 amino acids. Germline lookup yields CDR1 ENHRY and CDR2 SYGVKD. CDR3 sequence reads: CAISDSSYEQYF. CDR3 in DNA: TGTGCCATCAGTGACAGCTCCTACGAGCAGTACTTC.

This clonotype was counted a few times. V gene TRBV4-3 combines with J gene TRBJ2-1; D remains ambiguous. This CDR3 spans 15 amino acids. Germline V CDR1 and CDR2: LGHNA, YSLEER. V was shortened by 1 base and J by 8 bases, with 15 bases between the two germline ends. CDR3 DNA: TGCGCCAGCAGCCAAGGGCTATTGACCCCCGATGAGCAGTTCTTC. Translated, it gives CASSQGLLTPDEQFF.

There are a few counts of this clonotype. The rearrangement joins TRBV4-1 to TRBJ2-1; 9 bases align to TRBD1. CDR3 size: 16 residues. V lost 4 bases to trimming and J lost 3 bases; unmatched junction nucleotides: 7. The V gene's germline CDR1 is MGHRA and CDR2 YSYEKL. CDR3 coding DNA: TGCGCCAGCAGCCGACGGACAGGGGCCCTCTACAATGAGCAGTTCTTC. Translating it yields CASSRRTGALYNEQFF.

The V call is TRBV7-9, the J call TRBJ1-2; tentative D call: TRBD1 (6 bases). The germline V gene encodes CDR1 SEHNR and CDR2 FQNEAQ (reference sequence). V was trimmed by 4 bases and J by 6 bases, leaving 15 bases between them. CDR3 length: 14 residues. CDR3 sequence reads: CASSSNRDGDGYTF. Written as DNA, the CDR3 is TGTGCCAGCAGCTCCAACAGGGACGGCGATGGCTACACCTTC.

This clonotype has a handful of counts. V and J are TRBV9 and TRBJ1-2; TRBD1 matches 8 bases. The junction had 15 bases not matched to a gene; V was cut back by 4 bases and J by 7 bases. This CDR3 is 16 amino acids long. Germline V lookup: CDR1 SGDLS, CDR2 YYNGEE. In DNA, the CDR3 is TGTGCCAGCAGCCCCCAGGGGGCAGGGGAAAGGCGTGGCTACACCTTC. Residues: CASSPQGAGERRGYTF.

This clonotype appeared a few times. This chain uses TRBV20-1 with TRBJ1-2, with unresolved D. V lost 7 bases, J lost 3 bases, and 9 bases lay in between. In germline, CDR1 is DFQATT, CDR2 SNEGSKA (reference sequence). The CDR3 loop spans 11 amino acids. The CDR3 sequence is CSGKTDYGYTF. CDR3 nucleotides: TGCAGTGGAAAGACGGACTATGGCTACACCTTC.

V and J are TRBV5-1 and TRBJ1-2; D possibly corresponds to TRBD1 (5 bases). Germline CDR1 is SGHRS and CDR2 is YFSETQ. The length of the CDR3 is 16 residues. Trimming cost V 0 bases and J 8 bases, with 20 bases left between them. The CDR3, as DNA: TGCGCCAGCAGCTTGGAAGTCGGCAGGGATTTAGGGGGCTACACCTTC. It encodes CASSLEVGRDLGGYTF. Combining the CDR3 with reference TRBV5-1 and TRBJ1-2 gives the whole variable domain KAGVTQTPRYLIKTRGQQVTLSCSPISGHRSVSWYQQTPGQGLQFLFEYFSETQRNKGNFPGRFSGRQFSNSRSEMNVSTLELGDSALYLCASSLEVGRDLGGYTFGSGTRLTVV.

V usage is TRBV5-5 and J usage is TRBJ1-5; the D is unclear. V was cut by 0 bases and J by 3 bases, with 10 bases left in between. Germline V gene data show CDR1 as SGHKS and CDR2 as YYEKEE (reference sequence). This CDR3 has 15 amino acids. CDR3 protein: CASSLEYSFNQPQHF. In DNA, the CDR3 is TGTGCCAGCAGCTTGGAATATAGCTTCAATCAGCCCCAGCATTTT.

The chain links TRBV5-1 to TRBJ2-1; the match to TRBD1 covers 7 bases. Per germline, CDR1 SGHRS and CDR2 YFSETQ. After removal of 0 bases from V and 8 bases from J, the junction contained 5 bases not matched to a gene. The CDR3 has 14 residues. The DNA for the CDR3 is TGCGCCAGCAGCTTGGAGACAGGGAAAGATGAGCAGTTCTTC. Amino acids: CASSLETGKDEQFF.

This clonotype was counted a few times. The chain has TRBV2 and TRBJ1-6; D call uncertain. The CDR3 extends over 13 amino acids. Trimming took off 4 bases at V and 6 bases at J, with 7 bases between the two ends. The germline V gene has CDR1 SNHLY and CDR2 FYNNEI. The CDR3 region is CASSGGSNSPLHF. Written as DNA, the CDR3 is TGTGCCAGCAGTGGGGGTAGTAATTCACCCCTCCACTTT.

V usage is TRBV10-3 and J usage is TRBJ2-7, with D perhaps matching TRBD1 or TRBD2 (5 bases each). V was pared by 6 bases and J by 7 bases, with 25 bases between. The CDR3 spans 16 residues. The V gene's germline CDR1 is ENHRY and CDR2 SYGVKD. CDR3 region: CAISTGTSEVKYEQYF. The DNA for the CDR3 is TGTGCCATCAGCACAGGCACTAGTGAGGTAAAATATGAGCAGTACTTC.

The chain carries TRBV25-1 and TRBJ1-1, with 7 bases identical to TRBD1. This CDR3 contains 15 residues. The ends lost 4 bases at V and 1 base at J; junction bases unmatched: 6. Germline CDR1 and CDR2: MGHDK and SYGVNS. CDR3 sequence (DNA): TGTGCCAGCAGTGCCCGACAGGGCGAGAACACTGAAGCTTTCTTT. Amino acids: CASSARQGENTEAFF.